This note documents a single T cell receptor beta chain sequence. Its antigen is still unknown. No much larger clonotype is one base removed from it; base qualities were not supplied. The data were obtained in a study of shared clonotypes between healthy human individuals (TCRdb year 2020). Regarding the complete study: The cohort comprised two women and a few men aged 18 to 49 years. For each donor, CD4 naive and CD4 memory were each run on three plates, CD8 naive on two plates, and CD8 memory on one plate. The study deeply sequenced blood TCR repertoires of about 5 healthy adults to estimate repertoire size and the extent of clonotype sharing between individuals. To increase sequencing depth and limit assay-specific biases, TCR repertoire library preparation and sequencing were carried out by different laboratories using diverse techniques. Leukapheresis yielded between about 0.9 and 8.9 billion PBMCs per donor.

The paper as a whole reports these results and caveats: Based on pairwise subsampling, the degree of clonotype sharing among donors was expected to be affected by sequencing depth. Rarefaction of sorted-subset datasets indicated incomplete sequencing despite the large sequencing depth. Larger estimated clonotype richness was generally found for naive subsets than for memory subsets. Sampling was restricted to blood, and TCR repertoires in tissue are likely to differ from TCR repertoires in blood. Clonotypes shared by all four sorted-subset donors showed higher generation probabilities than non-shared clonotypes. Because the study included only a small number of donors, the genetic and exposure-history diversity represented was limited. Across several donors, around 5% of naive CD4, roughly 3.4% of naive CD8, around 2.1% of memory CD4, and around 0.4% of memory CD8 clonotypes were shared.

Using the deep immunoSEQ assay, TCR CDR3 regions were amplified from genomic DNA by multiplex PCR. For each cell subset, the extracted genomic DNA was distributed evenly across all wells of several immunoSEQ 96-well plates, and each plate served as one replicate. For sorted subsets, approximately 0.2 ug of genomic DNA, equivalent to 30,000 or so T cell genomes, went into each replicate PCR. Purified libraries were measured with a Qubit 3.0 fluorometer, size-checked on a Bioanalyzer 2100, and measured again with the KAPA Library Quantification kit. Every immunoSEQ 96-well plate was sequenced on a separate single-read 150-cycle Illumina NextSeq 550 flow cell. The paper's processing steps were these. Because only junctional sequences without quality scores were contained in the immunoSEQ output, filtering matching that applied to full-length reads could not be performed. To assign V/J genes and CDR3, sequences were annotated against IMGT germline references using PyIR, a Python wrapper for IgBLAST v1.9. Reads were removed for weak V/J assignments (E-value above 1e-6), missing CDR3, stop codons, out-of-frame junctions, or ambiguous translated residues. A V3J clonotype was defined by an identical inferred V gene, J gene, and CDR3 amino acid sequence. The percentage overlap between two repertoires was calculated by dividing the number of shared unique clonotypes by the size of the smaller repertoire. Three approaches were used to assess repertoire richness: RTK rarefaction, the Chao1 estimator, and Recon v2.1 estimates of unobserved clonotypes. OLGA was used to compute generation probabilities for all TCRbeta clonotypes that the gDNA method yielded from a few donors. TCRdb obtained this table from immuneACCESS and retained in-frame rearrangements with V and J assigned. These tables miss some clones; where compared with another copy, unresolved V genes account for less than half of the shortfall, and the remainder is unexplained. The V and J calls and clone size come from that table; D and trimming were worked out from the DNA. Here the sample has millions of clones; under 95% occur a single time. The ten largest clonotypes hold over 1.5% of the sample.

For the CD8 naive samples, CD45RO-negative cells were positively selected for CCR7, yielding a CD45RA+CCR7+ population from which TemRA cells were excluded. The donors were healthy, HIV-negative adults with no recently reported acute infections or vaccinations. All donors were Caucasian adults living in Nashville, Tennessee, USA. Blood was collected by leukapheresis, and PBMCs were isolated by Ficoll-Histopaque density gradient centrifugation and then cryopreserved in liquid nitrogen vapor phase. Analytical flow cytometry was used to check the purity and quantity of every magnetically sorted T cell population. Each sorted fraction had its genomic DNA isolated and then quantified by UV absorbance on a Nanodrop 2000c. Sequencing was done on a sample of naive CD8+ T cells from PBMCs. Read against the paper, the sample's cell subset or site label means: CD45RA+CCR7+. The sequence was collected from a man aged 18-30 years in good health. Some clones in this sample may be carry-over from other donors' samples.

CDR3 reads: CASSSGTLLEQYF. The nucleotides are TGTGCCAGCAGCTCAGGTACATTGCTCGAGCAGTACTTC. The chain links TRBV7-9 with TRBJ2-7; the D gene remains uncertain. The trim is 4 bases for V and 6 bases for J, with a gap of 13 bases between the germline ends. CDR1 and CDR2 were assigned from the germline V gene (reference sequence) as SEHNR and FQNEAQ. The CDR3 holds 13 amino acids from the cysteine to the phenylalanine. The entry retains the CDR3 DNA only, 39 bases that are in frame from base 1.